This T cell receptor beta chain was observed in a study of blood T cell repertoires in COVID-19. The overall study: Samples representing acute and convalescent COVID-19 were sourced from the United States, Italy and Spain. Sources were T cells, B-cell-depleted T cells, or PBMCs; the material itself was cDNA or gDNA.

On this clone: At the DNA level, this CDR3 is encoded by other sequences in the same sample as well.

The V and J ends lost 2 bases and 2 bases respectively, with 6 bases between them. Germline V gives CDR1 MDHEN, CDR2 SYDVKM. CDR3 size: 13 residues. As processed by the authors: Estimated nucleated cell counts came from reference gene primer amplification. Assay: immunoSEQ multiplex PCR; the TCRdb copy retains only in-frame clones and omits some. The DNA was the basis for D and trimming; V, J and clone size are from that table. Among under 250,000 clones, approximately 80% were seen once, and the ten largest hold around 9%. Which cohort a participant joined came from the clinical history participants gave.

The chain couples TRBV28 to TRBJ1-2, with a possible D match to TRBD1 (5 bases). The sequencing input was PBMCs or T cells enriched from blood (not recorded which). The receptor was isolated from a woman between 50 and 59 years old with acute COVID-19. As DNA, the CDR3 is TGTGCCAGCAGTTTAACAGGAAACTATGGCTACACCTTC. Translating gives CASSLTGNYGYTF.